The 14 T cell receptor beta chains below were found in one sample sequenced in a study of blood T cell repertoires in COVID-19. Here immunoSEQ multiplex PCR was the method, and the copy in TCRdb shows in-frame clones only, minus some. The data contain 130,000 to 150,000 clones, about 85% of them singletons. Sequencing input: peripheral blood. These receptor sequences come from a woman between 65 and 79 years old with COVID-19, enrolled during active disease.

The chain couples TRBV14 to TRBJ1-2, with a weak D call TRBD1 (5 bases). The CDR3 is made up of 14 amino acids. The germline gives CDR1 SGHDN, CDR2 FVKESK. V was shortened by 1 base and J by 3 bases, with 9 bases between the two germline ends. CDR3 sequence reads: CASSQGTGYYGYTF. CDR3 nucleotides: TGTGCCAGCAGCCAAGGAACAGGATACTATGGCTACACCTTC.

This clone has just one count. V is TRBV5-5 and J is TRBJ2-3; D is undetermined. V was cut by 2 bases and J by 7 bases, with 11 bases left in between. Germline loops: CDR1 SGHKS, CDR2 YYEKEE (reference sequence). The CDR3 contains 13 residues. This chain's CDR3 is CASSFLPTNTQYF. The CDR3 nucleotides read TGTGCCAGCAGCTTCCTGCCTACGAATACGCAGTATTTT.

V and J are TRBV30 and TRBJ1-2, with D perhaps matching TRBD1 (5 bases). Trimming left V 2 bases short and J 8 bases short, with 15 bases between. CDR3 size: 13 residues. Germline CDR1 is GTSNPN and CDR2 is SVGIG (reference sequence). CDR3 bases: TGTGCCTGGAGTTACCTCGGGGGAGGAGGCTACACCTTC. Its translation: CAWSYLGGGGYTF. The full variable domain, in which reference TRBV30 and TRBJ1-2 provide the parts outside the CDR3, is SQTIHQWPATLVQPVGSPLSLECTVEGTSNPNLYWYRQAAGRGLQLLFYSVGIGQISSEVPQNLSASRPQDRQFILSSKKLLLSDSGFYLCAWSYLGGGGYTFGSGTRLTVV.

This clone was detected once. V and J are TRBV19 and TRBJ1-1; no firm D call. Germline V CDR1 and CDR2: LNHDA, SQIVND (reference sequence). CDR3 length: 16 residues. The CDR3 sequence is CVTISTVDGWNTEAFF. DNA of the CDR3: TGTGTCACTATTTCAACGGTTGACGGTTGGAACACTGAAGCTTTCTTT.

CDR3 protein: CASSERGGPDTQYF. The CDR3 region has the DNA TGTGCCAGCAGCGAGCGGGGGGGCCCTGATACGCAGTATTTT. The gene calls are TRBV7-2 and TRBJ2-3, with TRBD2 identical over 10 bases. Germline values: CDR1 SGHTA, CDR2 FQGNSA. Trimming removed 5 bases from V and 6 bases from J; junction bases left unmatched: 5. CDR3 length equals 14 residues.

This clone was detected a few times. V usage is TRBV14 and J usage is TRBJ2-5, with 8 bases lining up with TRBD1. Germline V gene sequence: CDR1 SGHDN, CDR2 FVKESK. CDR3 length: 17 residues. Unmatched junction bases numbered 13, after V lost 3 bases and J lost 4 bases. The CDR3 nucleotides are TGTGCCAGCAGCCATCTTCCTAGGGGCAGGGGGCCAGAGACCCAGTACTTC. This codes for CASSHLPRGRGPETQYF.

The chain combines TRBV5-6 with TRBJ1-6, with D possibly matching TRBD1 (6 bases). The V gene's germline CDR1 is SGHDT and CDR2 YYEEEE. There are 17 residues in the CDR3. V was shortened by 3 bases and J by 8 bases, with 21 bases between the two germline ends. CDR3 DNA: TGTGCCAGCAGCTGGGGCGGCAGGGGCGCAGGAGATTCACCCCTCCACTTT. This codes for CASSWGGRGAGDSPLHF. Filled out from reference TRBV5-6 and TRBJ1-6, the complete variable domain reads DAGVTQSPTHLIKTRGQQVTLRCSPKSGHDTVSWYQQALGQGPQFIFQYYEEEERQRGNFPDRFSGHQFPNYSSELNVNALLLGDSALYLCASSWGGRGAGDSPLHFGNGTRLTVT.

The genes are TRBV14 and TRBJ1-1; 10 nucleotides agree with TRBD1. This CDR3 is built from 15 residues. The V gene end was trimmed by 1 base and the J gene end by 4 bases; junction bases not matched to a gene: 3. Germline assignment: CDR1 SGHDN and CDR2 FVKESK. The CDR3 nucleotides read TGTGCCAGCAGCCAAGTCGGACAGGGGGGCACTGAAGCTTTCTTT. This gives the protein CASSQVGQGGTEAFF.

This clone came up once. The chain uses TRBV12-3 or TRBV12-4 and TRBJ2-7, with TRBD2 matching 7 bases. This CDR3 region has 13 residues. V lost 8 bases and J lost 6; bases outside the gene matches: 10. The CDR3 spells CASGWGGEAEQYF. The CDR3 nucleotides read TGTGCCAGCGGATGGGGGGGGGAGGCCGAGCAGTACTTC.

This chain joins TRBV7-9 and TRBJ1-2, with 9 positions matching TRBD1. Germline CDR1 SEHNR, CDR2 FQNEAQ (reference sequence). The CDR3 has 15 amino acids. Losses at the gene ends were 5 bases for V and 8 bases for J; bases not matched to a gene: 12. CDR3 DNA: TGTGCCAGCAGCCTACGGTCCGGACAGGGGATGGGCTACACCTTC. Its protein product is CASSLRSGQGMGYTF. The whole variable domain, remainder taken from reference TRBV7-9 and TRBJ1-2, is DTGVSQNPRHKITKRGQNVTFRCDPISEHNRLYWYRQTLGQGPEFLTYFQNEAQLEKSRLLSDRFSAERPKGSFSTLEIQRTEQGDSAMYLCASSLRSGQGMGYTFGSGTRLTVV.

The chain links TRBV28 to TRBJ1-1, with a possible D match to TRBD1 (6 bases). Trimming removed 9 bases at V and 3 bases at J, with 14 bases between. Germline CDR1 reads MDHEN; CDR2 reads SYDVKM. The CDR3 runs to 13 residues. The CDR3 protein is CASIRGGDTEAFF. CDR3 coding DNA: TGTGCCAGTATCAGGGGAGGGGACACTGAAGCTTTCTTT.

The chain carries TRBV4-1 and TRBJ2-1; maybe TRBD1 (6 bases). V lost 1 base and J 6 bases, leaving 16 bases between the germline ends. From germline, CDR1 is MGHRA and CDR2 YSYEKL. The CDR3 runs 16 residues. CDR3 DNA sequence: TGCGCCAGCAGCCAAGGAGGGGGAGTCGGTCTCAATGAGCAGTTCTTC. It yields the protein CASSQGGGVGLNEQFF.

V gene TRBV5-1 combines with J gene TRBJ2-3; 7 bases align to TRBD2. The CDR3 extends over 16 amino acids. CDR1 is SGHRS, CDR2 YFSETQ, per germline. Germline trimming cut 4 bases from V and 1 base from J; bases unmatched to any gene: 9. The CDR3 loop reads CASSERTRGGTDTQYF. In nucleotides, the CDR3 is TGCGCCAGCAGCGAAAGGACTAGAGGTGGCACAGATACGCAGTATTTT.

The chain links TRBV28 to TRBJ1-5; perhaps TRBD1 as D (5 bases). The germline gives CDR1 MDHEN, CDR2 SYDVKM. The CDR3 extends over 15 amino acids. The V end was cut by 1 base, the J end by 2 bases, with 9 bases between. The CDR3: CASSLSGSGNQPQHF. The CDR3, as DNA: TGTGCCAGCAGTTTATCAGGGTCGGGCAATCAGCCCCAGCATTTT.